The rows below give T cell receptor beta chains drawn from one sample of a study of T cell responses to AZD1222 COVID-19 vaccine. Method: immunoSEQ multiplex PCR; TCRdb's copy keeps in-frame clones and lacks some. The repertoire holds 60,000 to 80,000 clones, with approximately 90% as singletons. The sequenced sample was peripheral blood, obtained on day 0 of AZD1222 vaccination. These receptors all come from an adult in good health. The CDR3 runs from the conserved cysteine through the conserved F or W. D genes are given only for firm matches. Clone size appears in some rows only: once, few, many, or a class for an expanded clone.

clone_size: .
j_call: TRBJ1-4
d_call: .
v_call: TRBV4-1
cdr3_nt: TGCGCCAGCAAGGGTAATACCGCAACTAATGAAAAACTGTTTTTT
cdr3_aa: CASKGNTATNEKLFF

clone_size: .
j_call: TRBJ2-4
d_call: TRBD1
v_call: TRBV24-1
cdr3_nt: TGTGCCACCAGTGATTCCCGGGACAGTGGGAGCATTCAGTACTTC
cdr3_aa: CATSDSRDSGSIQYF

clone_size: .
j_call: TRBJ1-5
d_call: .
v_call: TRBV6-6
cdr3_nt: TGTGCCAGCAGTCCGAACCCCCGGGGCCAGCAGCATTTT
cdr3_aa: CASSPNPRGQQHF

clone_size: .
j_call: TRBJ2-6
d_call: TRBD1
v_call: TRBV3-1/TRBV3-2
cdr3_nt: TGTGCCAGCAGTCGCGGACAGGGACCTCTAGGCGGGGCCAACGTCCTGACTTTC
cdr3_aa: CASSRGQGPLGGANVLTF

clone_size: .
j_call: TRBJ2-1
d_call: .
v_call: TRBV7-3
cdr3_nt: TGTGCCAGCAGCTTAACCCCGGGACTCCGGCAGTTCTTC
cdr3_aa: CASSLTPGLRQFF

clone_size: few
j_call: TRBJ1-5
d_call: .
v_call: TRBV19
cdr3_nt: TGTGCCAGTAGTATAGAGACGGGAAATCAGCCCCAGCATTTT
cdr3_aa: CASSIETGNQPQHF

clone_size: .
j_call: TRBJ2-7
d_call: TRBD2
v_call: TRBV6-1
cdr3_nt: TGTGCCAGCAGTGAAGCGTTTACCAGGGCGGGGGACGAGCAGTACTTC
cdr3_aa: CASSEAFTRAGDEQYF

clone_size: .
j_call: TRBJ1-5
d_call: .
v_call: TRBV12-5
cdr3_nt: TGTGCTAGTGCCCCCTTGTCGGGCTATCAGCCCCAGCATTTT
cdr3_aa: CASAPLSGYQPQHF

clone_size: .
j_call: TRBJ1-1
d_call: .
v_call: TRBV7-8
cdr3_nt: TGTGCCAGCAGCTTAGGACCAGGCTCCTCTCGCATAGGAGCTTTCTTT
cdr3_aa: CASSLGPGSSRIGAFF

clone_size: .
j_call: TRBJ2-3
d_call: .
v_call: TRBV20-1
cdr3_nt: TGCAGTGCCCAGGCCGTGGATACGCAGTATTTT
cdr3_aa: CSAQAVDTQYF

clone_size: .
j_call: TRBJ1-1
d_call: .
v_call: TRBV7-8
cdr3_nt: TGTGCCAGCAGCGAGGGACACGGGCTTGAAGCTTTCTTT
cdr3_aa: CASSEGHGLEAFF

clone_size: .
j_call: TRBJ1-5
d_call: TRBD1
v_call: TRBV19
cdr3_nt: TGTGCCAGTAGTGCCACAGGGGGCAGACAGCCCCAGCATTTT
cdr3_aa: CASSATGGRQPQHF

clone_size: .
j_call: TRBJ1-3
d_call: TRBD1
v_call: TRBV27
cdr3_nt: TGTGCCAGCAGCAGTGGGACAGGGCCATTTGGAAACACCATATATTTT
cdr3_aa: CASSSGTGPFGNTIYF

clone_size: .
j_call: TRBJ2-1
d_call: TRBD2
v_call: TRBV5-6
cdr3_nt: TGTGCCAGCAGCTTGGATCCAGCGGGGGCGTACAATGAGCAGTTCTTC
cdr3_aa: CASSLDPAGAYNEQFF

clone_size: few
j_call: TRBJ1-6
d_call: .
v_call: TRBV10-3
cdr3_nt: TGTGCCATCAGTGGCCAGGGGAATAATTCACCCCTCCACTTT
cdr3_aa: CAISGQGNNSPLHF

clone_size: .
j_call: TRBJ1-4
d_call: TRBD1
v_call: TRBV6-5
cdr3_nt: TGTGCCAGCAGTTTCAGGGGGCAGGGTGAAAAACTGTTTTTT
cdr3_aa: CASSFRGQGEKLFF

clone_size: .
j_call: TRBJ2-5
d_call: .
v_call: TRBV4-2
cdr3_nt: TGTGCCAGCAGCCAGGCCCCACCCGGGACTCCCCAAGAGACCCAGTACTTC
cdr3_aa: CASSQAPPGTPQETQYF

clone_size: .
j_call: TRBJ2-7
d_call: .
v_call: TRBV27
cdr3_nt: TGTGCCAGCAGTCCGAAGGTCACAGGGACCTACGAGCAGTACTTC
cdr3_aa: CASSPKVTGTYEQYF

clone_size: .
j_call: TRBJ1-5
d_call: .
v_call: TRBV10-1
cdr3_nt: TGCGCCAGCAGACCGAAAAGGGTGTCGGGTGAAGATAGCAATCAGCCCCAGCATTTT
cdr3_aa: CASRPKRVSGEDSNQPQHF

clone_size: once
j_call: TRBJ1-1
d_call: .
v_call: TRBV5-1
cdr3_nt: TGCGCCAGCAGCATGGGGTTGAACACTGAAGCTTTCTTT
cdr3_aa: CASSMGLNTEAFF

clone_size: .
j_call: TRBJ2-7
d_call: TRBD1
v_call: TRBV19
cdr3_nt: TGTGCCAGTAGTATGGAGACAGGGTCCTACGAGCAGTACTTC
cdr3_aa: CASSMETGSYEQYF

clone_size: .
j_call: TRBJ2-3
d_call: .
v_call: TRBV9
cdr3_nt: TGTGCCAGCAGCGTAGGTCCCCTTTCAGATACGCAGTATTTT
cdr3_aa: CASSVGPLSDTQYF

clone_size: once
j_call: TRBJ1-2
d_call: .
v_call: TRBV30
cdr3_nt: TGTGCCTGGAGTGTCTCTCGTGGCAACTATGGCTACACCTTC
cdr3_aa: CAWSVSRGNYGYTF

clone_size: .
j_call: TRBJ2-7
d_call: .
v_call: TRBV6-5
cdr3_nt: TGTGCCACCCGGGAATACCCGACGGAGTCCTACGAGCAGTACTTC
cdr3_aa: CATREYPTESYEQYF

clone_size: .
j_call: TRBJ1-1
d_call: .
v_call: TRBV5-4
cdr3_nt: TGTGCCAGCAGCAACCCCGGGGTGAGGGGTACTGAAGCTTTCTTT
cdr3_aa: CASSNPGVRGTEAFF

clone_size: .
j_call: TRBJ1-5
d_call: TRBD1
v_call: TRBV2
cdr3_nt: TGTGCCAGCAGCCCACAGGGGGCCCCCAATCAGCCCCAGCATTTT
cdr3_aa: CASSPQGAPNQPQHF

clone_size: .
j_call: TRBJ2-1
d_call: TRBD1
v_call: TRBV6-5
cdr3_nt: TGTGCCAGCACCAGACAGGGGTACAATGAGCAGTTCTTC
cdr3_aa: CASTRQGYNEQFF

clone_size: .
j_call: TRBJ1-5
d_call: .
v_call: TRBV15
cdr3_nt: TGTGCCACCAGCAGGTCCCATGGGGGGGTGTCGGAGCAGCCCCAGCATTTT
cdr3_aa: CATSRSHGGVSEQPQHF

clone_size: .
j_call: TRBJ1-2
d_call: TRBD1
v_call: TRBV4-2
cdr3_nt: TGTGCCAGCAGCCATGACAGGGATGGCTACACCTTC
cdr3_aa: CASSHDRDGYTF